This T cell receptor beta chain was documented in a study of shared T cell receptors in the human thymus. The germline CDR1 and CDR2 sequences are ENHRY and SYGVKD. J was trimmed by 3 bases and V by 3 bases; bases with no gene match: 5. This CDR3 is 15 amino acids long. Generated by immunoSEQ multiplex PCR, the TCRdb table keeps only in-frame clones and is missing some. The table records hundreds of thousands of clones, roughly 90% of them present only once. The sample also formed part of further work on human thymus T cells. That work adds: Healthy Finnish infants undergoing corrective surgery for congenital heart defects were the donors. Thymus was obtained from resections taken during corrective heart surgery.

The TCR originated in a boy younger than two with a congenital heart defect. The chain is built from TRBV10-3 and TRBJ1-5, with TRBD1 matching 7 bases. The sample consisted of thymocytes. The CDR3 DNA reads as TGTGCCATCAGTGATAAGGGGGCGGACAATCAGCCCCAGCATTTT. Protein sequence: CAISDKGADNQPQHF.